Listed here are 26 T cell receptor beta chains from one sample, sequenced in a study of T cells in localized non-small cell lung cancer. The assay was immunoSEQ multiplex PCR, and TCRdb's table has in-frame clones only and misses some. The sample lists about 2,700 clones; roughly 21% were seen once. Sequenced here: lung tumor tissue, sampled before any cancer treatment. The receptors derive from a woman between 35 and 75 years old with stage I lung adenocarcinoma.

This clone was recorded a few times. The chain carries TRBV27 and TRBJ2-7; the match to TRBD1 covers 11 bases. Germline trimming cut 5 bases from V and 3 bases from J; bases unmatched to any gene: 3. This CDR3 has 14 residues. Germline CDR1 and CDR2: MNHEY and SMNVEV (reference sequence). The CDR3 sequence is CASSQGTGGYEQYF. In DNA form, the CDR3 reads TGTGCCAGCAGTCAAGGGACAGGGGGCTACGAGCAGTACTTC.

This clone occurred a few times. This chain connects TRBV19 to TRBJ1-5; TRBD1 matches 10 bases. This CDR3 has 15 residues. The trim removed 8 bases at V and 1 base at J, leaving 5 bases unmatched. The germline V gene encodes CDR1 LNHDA and CDR2 SQIVND (reference sequence). CDR3 sequence reads: CASLRTGGSNQPQHF. As DNA, the CDR3 is TGTGCCAGTTTACGGACAGGGGGGAGCAATCAGCCCCAGCATTTT.

This clone was seen a few times. This chain joins TRBV11-3 and TRBJ2-3, with a weak D call TRBD2 (6 bases). In germline, CDR1 is SGHNT, CDR2 YENEEA. V shed 3 bases and J shed 11 bases, with 21 bases lying between them. This CDR3 contains 15 residues. In DNA form, the CDR3 reads TGTGCCAGCAGCTTGGGTTCGACGGGAGTGAGAAGGCAGTATTTT. This encodes CASSLGSTGVRRQYF. The complete variable domain, with remaining parts taken from reference TRBV11-3 and TRBJ2-3, reads EAGVVQSPRYKIIEKKQPVAFWCNPISGHNTLYWYLQNLGQGPELLIRYENEEAVDDSQLPKDRFSAERLKGVDSTLKIQPAELGDSAVYLCASSLGSTGVRRQYFGPGTRLTVL.

This clone was seen only a few times. This chain links TRBV11-3 with TRBJ2-3; 11 bases are shared with TRBD1. This CDR3 comprises 15 residues. Trimming took 5 bases from V and 4 from J; bases not matched to a gene: 5. Germline V gives CDR1 SGHNT, CDR2 YENEEA. CDR3 nucleotide sequence: TGTGCCAGCAGCAACCCGGGACAGGGGGCAGATACGCAGTATTTT. Translation: CASSNPGQGADTQYF. Variable domain in full (rest from reference TRBV11-3 and TRBJ2-3): EAGVVQSPRYKIIEKKQPVAFWCNPISGHNTLYWYLQNLGQGPELLIRYENEEAVDDSQLPKDRFSAERLKGVDSTLKIQPAELGDSAVYLCASSNPGQGADTQYFGPGTRLTVL.

This clone was observed a few times. This chain uses TRBV6-8 with TRBJ1-4, with 11 bases fitting TRBD1. Germline trimming cut 6 bases from V and 7 bases from J; bases unmatched to any gene: 4. From germline, CDR1 is MNHGY and CDR2 SAAAGT. This CDR3 contains 14 residues. The CDR3 is CASSVGQGAEKLFF. CDR3 sequence (DNA): TGTGCCAGCAGCGTAGGACAGGGGGCTGAAAAACTGTTTTTT.

V gene TRBV7-2 combines with J gene TRBJ1-1; D uncertain. V lost 1 base and J lost 5, with 8 bases in between. The CDR3 has 13 amino acids. Per the germline V gene, CDR1 is SGHTA and CDR2 is FQGNSA. Written as DNA, the CDR3 is TGTGCCAGCAGCTTAGGGGCGGAAACTGAAGCTTTCTTT. This sequence encodes CASSLGAETEAFF.

This clone has more than one count but fewer than ten. The chain has TRBV19 and TRBJ2-5, with no clear D. This CDR3 is 13 amino acids long. Trimming cost V 3 bases and J 2 bases, with 7 bases left between them. Germline V CDR1 and CDR2: LNHDA, SQIVND (reference sequence). CDR3 in DNA: TGTGCCAGTAGTATCAGACTTCAAGAGACCCAGTACTTC. Residues: CASSIRLQETQYF.

This clone was recorded a few times. J is TRBJ1-1 and V is TRBV6-8, with 7 bases aligning to TRBD1. The V gene's germline CDR1 is MNHGY and CDR2 SAAAGT. The V and J ends lost 2 bases and 2 bases, in that order; junction bases with no gene match: 8. There are 16 residues in the CDR3. The CDR3 here is CASSYIGRQGNTEAFF. CDR3 sequence (DNA): TGTGCCAGCAGTTACATCGGACGACAGGGTAACACTGAAGCTTTCTTT.

V is TRBV11-3 and J is TRBJ1-1; D not certain. The ends were cut back, 6 bases at V and 4 bases at J, with 18 bases in the middle. The CDR3 runs to 15 residues. Germline V gene data show CDR1 as SGHNT and CDR2 as YENEEA. CDR3 residues: CASRTTSGSGTEAFF. The DNA for the CDR3 is TGTGCCAGCAGAACGACAAGTGGGTCGGGCACTGAAGCTTTCTTT. Drawing the rest from reference TRBV11-3 and TRBJ1-1, the complete variable domain is EAGVVQSPRYKIIEKKQPVAFWCNPISGHNTLYWYLQNLGQGPELLIRYENEEAVDDSQLPKDRFSAERLKGVDSTLKIQPAELGDSAVYLCASRTTSGSGTEAFFGQGTRLTVV.

In its sample, this clone was seen a few times. The rearrangement uses TRBV6-8 and TRBJ1-6; possibly TRBD1 for D (5 bases). This CDR3 contains 15 residues. Germline V gene sequence: CDR1 MNHGY, CDR2 SAAAGT. V dropped 6 bases and J dropped 7 bases, with 16 bases sitting between them. The CDR3 region has the DNA TGTGCCAGCAGCCCCGCCGGGACCGAGAATTCACCCCTCCACTTT. It yields the protein CASSPAGTENSPLHF.

This chain links TRBV6-1 with TRBJ1-6; possibly TRBD1 for D (5 bases). This CDR3 is 17 amino acids long. V was trimmed by 1 base and J by 0 bases, leaving 10 bases between them. Germline CDR1 is MNHNS and CDR2 is SASEGT. The CDR3 nucleotides are TGTGCCAGCAGTGAAGGTAGGGGCCGCTCCTATAATTCACCCCTCCACTTT. This sequence encodes CASSEGRGRSYNSPLHF.

This clone was seen just once. The genes are TRBV19 and TRBJ1-5; no clear D gene. The CDR3 covers 13 residues. The germline V gene has CDR1 LNHDA and CDR2 SQIVND (reference sequence). V lost 5 bases and J lost 6, with 11 bases in between. CDR3 nucleotide sequence: TGTGCCAGTAGTCCCCGACGGGTTCAGCCCCAGCATTTT. It codes for CASSPRRVQPQHF.

This clone is labeled as large. This chain links TRBV6-8 with TRBJ1-2; D is unclear. Germline V gene data show CDR1 as MNHGY and CDR2 as SAAAGT. CDR3 length: 14 amino acids. V dropped 0 bases and J dropped 4 bases, with 9 bases sitting between them. The CDR3 region is CASSYSIKGYGYTF. The DNA of the CDR3 is TGTGCCAGCAGTTACTCGATAAAGGGCTATGGCTACACCTTC.

The rearrangement joins TRBV10-3 to TRBJ2-1; possibly TRBD2 for D (6 bases). V was pared by 2 bases and J by 0 bases, with 8 bases between. Germline V gene lookup returns CDR1 ENHRY and CDR2 SYGVKD. This CDR3 spans 15 amino acids. Here the CDR3 DNA reads TGTGCCATCAGTGAGGCCGGGAGCTCCTACAATGAGCAGTTCTTC. Protein product: CAISEAGSSYNEQFF.

This clone is a singleton in its sample. The chain's CDR3 is CASSQEIGAGITGELFF. The CDR3 DNA reads TGTGCCAGCAGCCAAGAAATTGGGGCAGGGATCACCGGGGAGCTGTTTTTT. The chain has TRBV14 and TRBJ2-2, with a tentative D call TRBD1 (5 bases). In germline, CDR1 is SGHDN, CDR2 FVKESK. V was shortened by 0 bases and J by 4 bases, with 15 bases between the two germline ends. This CDR3 has 17 residues.

This clone rates as large (0.1 to 1%). This sequence joins TRBV30 and TRBJ1-6; D gene unclear. Germline CDR1 and CDR2: GTSNPN and SVGIG (reference sequence). Deletions cut 3 bases from V and 5 bases from J, with 8 bases between. The CDR3 spans 13 residues. The CDR3 here is CAWSETDNSPLHF. CDR3 bases: TGTGCCTGGAGCGAAACCGATAATTCACCCCTCCACTTT.

The chain links TRBV30 to TRBJ1-1; weak D call: TRBD1 (5 bases). Germline assignment: CDR1 GTSNPN and CDR2 SVGIG (reference sequence). This CDR3 has 12 residues. Trimming left V 0 bases short and J 9 bases short, with 11 bases between. CDR3 amino acids: CAWSVMRGKAFF. Here the CDR3 DNA reads TGTGCCTGGAGTGTAATGAGGGGAAAAGCTTTCTTT. Complete variable domain (other parts from reference TRBV30 and TRBJ1-1): SQTIHQWPATLVQPVGSPLSLECTVEGTSNPNLYWYRQAAGRGLQLLFYSVGIGQISSEVPQNLSASRPQDRQFILSSKKLLLSDSGFYLCAWSVMRGKAFFGQGTRLTVV.

This clone was found a few times. V is TRBV23-1 and J is TRBJ2-7; 8 bases are shared with TRBD1. TRBV23-1 is an ORF for which the function is uncertain. After removal of 6 bases from V and 3 bases from J, the junction contained 7 bases not matched to a gene. CDR3 length equals 14 residues. CDR3 sequence (DNA): TGCGCCAGCAGCCCATCGGGACAGGACTACGAGCAGTACTTC. Translation: CASSPSGQDYEQYF.

This clone is large in the sample. The chain is built from TRBV6-8 and TRBJ1-1; 8 bases agree with TRBD1. V shed 2 bases and J 4 bases; nucleotides not matched to a gene: 9. This CDR3 has 16 amino acids. Per the germline V gene, CDR1 is MNHGY and CDR2 is SAAAGT. The CDR3 spells CASSYSQGAGGTEAFF. CDR3 nucleotides: TGTGCCAGCAGTTACAGCCAGGGGGCGGGGGGCACTGAAGCTTTCTTT.

The table lists this clone with a few counts. This chain joins TRBV11-3 and TRBJ2-7, with 10 bases matching TRBD2. Germline V gives CDR1 SGHNT, CDR2 YENEEA. The CDR3 is 15 residues long. Losses at the gene ends were 4 bases for V and 7 bases for J; bases not matched to a gene: 10. In nucleotides, the CDR3 is TGTGCCAGCAGCTACAAACTAGCGGGGACCCAGGAGCAGTACTTC. Its translation: CASSYKLAGTQEQYF.

The J gene is TRBJ2-1, the V gene TRBV9, with D tentatively TRBD2 (6 bases). The CDR3 consists of 15 residues. CDR1 is SGDLS, CDR2 YYNGEE, per germline. V lost 3 bases and J lost 6, with 16 bases in between. The CDR3 nucleotides read TGTGCCAGCAGCGCCTTGGCGGGGAAAGTCAATGAGCAGTTCTTC. Protein: CASSALAGKVNEQFF.

This clone came up once. V and J are TRBV18 and TRBJ2-5; D unclear. The germline V gene encodes CDR1 KGHSH and CDR2 LQKENI. The V end was cut by 2 bases, the J end by 4 bases, with 8 bases between. The CDR3 length is 13 residues. The chain's CDR3 is CASSPTWRETQYF. The CDR3 nucleotides read TGTGCCAGCTCACCAACGTGGAGAGAGACCCAGTACTTC.

The chain combines TRBV18 with TRBJ1-1, with TRBD1 matching over 9 bases. Germline CDR1 reads KGHSH; CDR2 reads LQKENI. The CDR3 spans 14 residues. With 3 bases clipped from V and 6 bases from J, the junction kept 5 bases outside the gene matches. The CDR3 nucleotides are TGTGCCAGCTCACCGGGACAGGGAAGACCTGAAGCTTTCTTT. This sequence encodes CASSPGQGRPEAFF. Variable domain in full (rest from reference TRBV18 and TRBJ1-1): NAGVMQNPRHLVRRRGQEARLRCSPMKGHSHVYWYRQLPEEGLKFMVYLQKENIIDESGMPKERFSAEFPKEGPSILRIQQVVRGDSAAYFCASSPGQGRPEAFFGQGTRLTVV.

This clone showed up just a few times. The V gene is TRBV11-3, the J gene TRBJ1-4; tentative D call: TRBD1 (5 bases). Germline V lookup: CDR1 SGHNT, CDR2 YENEEA. The V and J ends lost 1 base and 7 bases respectively, with 10 bases between them. The CDR3 is 14 amino acids. CDR3 protein: CASSLGGRGEKLFF. The CDR3 nucleotides read TGTGCCAGCAGCTTAGGGGGAAGGGGTGAAAAACTGTTTTTT.

The chain carries TRBV13 and TRBJ2-1; 8 bases agree with TRBD1. V trimming: 0 bases; J trimming: 10 bases; junction bases outside the gene matches: 5. Germline V CDR1 and CDR2: PRHDT, FYEKMQ (reference sequence). The CDR3 covers 14 residues. The CDR3: CASSLGRGQAEQFF. As DNA, the CDR3 is TGTGCCAGCAGCTTAGGGAGGGGACAGGCCGAGCAGTTCTTC.

This clone is deemed medium-sized (0.01 to 0.1%). The gene calls are TRBV9 and TRBJ1-4, with unresolved D. The CDR3 totals 12 residues. V was clipped by 4 bases and J by 9 bases, with 10 bases between them. Germline V gene lookup returns CDR1 SGDLS and CDR2 YYNGEE. The CDR3 spells CASSLDPKKLFF. The DNA of the CDR3 is TGTGCCAGCAGCTTAGATCCCAAAAAACTGTTTTTT.